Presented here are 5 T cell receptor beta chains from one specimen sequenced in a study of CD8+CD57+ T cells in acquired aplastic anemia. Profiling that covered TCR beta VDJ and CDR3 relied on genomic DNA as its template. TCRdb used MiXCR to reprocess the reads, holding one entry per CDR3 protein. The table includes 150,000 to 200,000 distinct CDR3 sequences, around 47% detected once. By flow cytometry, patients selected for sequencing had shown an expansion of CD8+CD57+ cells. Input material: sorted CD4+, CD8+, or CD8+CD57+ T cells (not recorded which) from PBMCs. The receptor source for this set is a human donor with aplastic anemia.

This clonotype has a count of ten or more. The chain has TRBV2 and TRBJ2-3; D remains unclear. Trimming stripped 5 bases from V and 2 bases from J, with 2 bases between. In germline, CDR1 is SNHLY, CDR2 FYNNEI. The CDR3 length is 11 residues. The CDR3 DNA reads TGTGCCAGCAGTAACACAGATACGCAGTATTTT. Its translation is CASSNTDTQYF.

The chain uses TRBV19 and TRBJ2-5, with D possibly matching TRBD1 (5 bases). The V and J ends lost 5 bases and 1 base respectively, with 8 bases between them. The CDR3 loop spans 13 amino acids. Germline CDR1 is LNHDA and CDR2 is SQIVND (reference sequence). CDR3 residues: CASSPRVQETQYF. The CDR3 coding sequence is TGTGCCAGTAGTCCCAGGGTCCAAGAGACCCAGTACTTC. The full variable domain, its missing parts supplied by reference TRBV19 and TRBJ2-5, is DGGITQSPKYLFRKEGQNVTLSCEQNLNHDAMYWYRQDPGQGLRLIYYSQIVNDFQKGDIAEGYSVSREKKESFPLTVTSAQKNPTAFYLCASSPRVQETQYFGPGTRLLVL.

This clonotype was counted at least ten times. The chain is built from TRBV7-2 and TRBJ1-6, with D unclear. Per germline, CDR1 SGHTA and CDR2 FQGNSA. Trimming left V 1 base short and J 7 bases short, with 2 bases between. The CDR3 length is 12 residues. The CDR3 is CASSLDNSPLHF. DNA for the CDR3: TGTGCCAGCAGCTTAGACAATTCACCCCTCCACTTT.

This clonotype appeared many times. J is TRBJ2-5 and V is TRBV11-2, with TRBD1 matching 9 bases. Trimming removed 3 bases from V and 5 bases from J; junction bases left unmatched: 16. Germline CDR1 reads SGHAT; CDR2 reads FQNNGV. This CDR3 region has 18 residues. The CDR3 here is CASSFSPRQGVAVETQYF. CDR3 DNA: TGTGCCAGCAGCTTCTCTCCTCGACAGGGGGTAGCGGTGGAGACCCAGTACTTC.

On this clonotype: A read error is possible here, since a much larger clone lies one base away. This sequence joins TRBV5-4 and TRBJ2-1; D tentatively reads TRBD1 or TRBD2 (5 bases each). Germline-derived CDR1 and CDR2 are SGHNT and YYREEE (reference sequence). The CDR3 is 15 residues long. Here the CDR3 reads CACSLPGPSYNEQFF. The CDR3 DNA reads TGTGCCTGCAGCTTACCGGGGCCGTCCTACAATGAGCAGTTCTTC.